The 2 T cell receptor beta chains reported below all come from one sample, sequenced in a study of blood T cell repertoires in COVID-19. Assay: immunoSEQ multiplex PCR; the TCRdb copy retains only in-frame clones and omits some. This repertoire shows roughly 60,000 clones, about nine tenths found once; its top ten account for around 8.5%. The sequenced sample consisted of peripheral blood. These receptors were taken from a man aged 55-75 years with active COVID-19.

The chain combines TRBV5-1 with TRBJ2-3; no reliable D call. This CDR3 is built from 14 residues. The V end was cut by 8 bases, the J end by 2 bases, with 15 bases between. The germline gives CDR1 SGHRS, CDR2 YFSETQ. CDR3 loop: CASRKEYFTDTQYF. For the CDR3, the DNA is TGCGCCAGTCGAAAGGAGTATTTCACAGATACGCAGTATTTT.

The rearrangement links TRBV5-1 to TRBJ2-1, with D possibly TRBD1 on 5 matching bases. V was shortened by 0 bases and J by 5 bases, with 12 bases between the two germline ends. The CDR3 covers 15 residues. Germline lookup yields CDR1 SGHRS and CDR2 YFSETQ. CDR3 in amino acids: CASSLADSPNNEQFF. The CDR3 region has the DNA TGCGCCAGCAGCTTGGCCGACAGCCCTAACAATGAGCAGTTCTTC.